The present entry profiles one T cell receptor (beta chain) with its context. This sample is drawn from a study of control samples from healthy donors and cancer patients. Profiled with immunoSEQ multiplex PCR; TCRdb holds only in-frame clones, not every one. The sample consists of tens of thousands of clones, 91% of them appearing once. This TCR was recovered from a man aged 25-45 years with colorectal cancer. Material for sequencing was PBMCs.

The CDR3 coding sequence is TGCAGTGCCCGACAGATATATGGCTACACCTTC. Translated, it gives CSARQIYGYTF. V is TRBV20-1 and J is TRBJ1-2, with a tentative D call TRBD1 (5 bases). There are 11 residues in the CDR3. V was shortened by 6 bases and J by 5 bases, with 10 bases between the two germline ends. Germline V gene sequence: CDR1 DFQATT, CDR2 SNEGSKA (reference sequence).